These 3 T cell receptor beta chains share one sample of origin, sequenced in a study of shared clonotypes between healthy human individuals. Naive CD8 cells comprised CD45RO-negative, CCR7-positively selected cells, excluding terminally differentiated effector memory CD45RA+ cells. The protocol was immunoSEQ multiplex PCR, while the TCRdb copy is restricted to in-frame clones and leaves out a portion. The sample consists of about 590,000 clones, nearly 97% of them appearing once. The sequencing input was naive CD8+ T cells sorted from blood. The receptors come from a woman between 25 and 40 years old in good health.

The rearrangement uses TRBV7-8 and TRBJ2-1; possible D gene TRBD1, 6 bases. With 6 bases removed from V and 2 bases from J, the gap between germline ends came to 20 bases. This CDR3 comprises 17 residues. Looked up from germline, CDR1 is SGHVS and CDR2 is FQNEAQ. The CDR3 spells CASSYREGPVTYNEQFF. In nucleotides, the CDR3 is TGTGCCAGCAGTTACAGGGAAGGCCCAGTTACCTACAATGAGCAGTTCTTC.

V is TRBV28 and J is TRBJ2-7; 7 positions agree with TRBD1. Germline-derived CDR1 and CDR2 are MDHEN and SYDVKM. The V gene end was trimmed by 10 bases and the J gene end by 5 bases; junction bases not matched to a gene: 11. This CDR3 spans 13 amino acids. The CDR3 DNA follows: TGTGCCACCGATGACAGGGTTAGAAACGAGCAGTACTTC. This encodes CATDDRVRNEQYF. The full variable domain, in which reference TRBV28 and TRBJ2-7 provide the parts outside the CDR3, is DVKVTQSSRYLVKRTGEKVFLECVQDMDHENMFWYRQDPGLGLRLIYFSYDVKMKEKGDIPEGYSVSREKKERFSLILESASTNQTSMYLCATDDRVRNEQYFGPGTRLTVT.

The chain carries TRBV28 and TRBJ2-1; D is perhaps TRBD1 or TRBD2 (5 bases each). The V and J ends lost 7 bases and 5 bases respectively, with 15 bases between them. This CDR3 spans 14 amino acids. Germline V gene sequence: CDR1 MDHEN, CDR2 SYDVKM. CDR3 coding DNA: TGTGCCAGCACCTGGAACGGGGACGACAATGAGCAGTTCTTC. Protein: CASTWNGDDNEQFF.